This TCR beta chain was sequenced in a study of cytomegalovirus exposure and HLA in healthy donors. General study findings and limits: In vitro, a few CMV-associated chains proved specific for CMV antigens. Cytomegalovirus-associated TCR beta chains were listed, numbering 150 to 200. Clonal expansion was found to be greater in HLA-associated TCR beta chains than in equally common others in a later analysis. Later findings reportedly placed an Asian-associated ancestry cluster below the approximately 620-donor mean for N-insertions.

With respect to this clone: Its antigen is not identified.

Trimming cost V 5 bases and J 0 bases, with 5 bases left between them. Germline CDR1 KGHSH, CDR2 LQKENI. The CDR3 covers 13 residues. 60 Vbeta and 13 Jbeta primers were used in PCR. Some clones are missing from TCRdb's copy, which holds only in-frame ones; the method was immunoSEQ multiplex PCR. The table includes roughly 110,000 clones, about 61% detected once. The source material was PBMCs. The receptor was derived from a man aged 18 to 29 in good health and CMV-seropositive. The rearrangement uses TRBV18 and TRBJ1-5; D is unresolved. CDR3 sequence: CASSIGSNQPQHF. In DNA, the CDR3 is TGTGCCAGCTCAATCGGTAGCAATCAGCCCCAGCATTTT.